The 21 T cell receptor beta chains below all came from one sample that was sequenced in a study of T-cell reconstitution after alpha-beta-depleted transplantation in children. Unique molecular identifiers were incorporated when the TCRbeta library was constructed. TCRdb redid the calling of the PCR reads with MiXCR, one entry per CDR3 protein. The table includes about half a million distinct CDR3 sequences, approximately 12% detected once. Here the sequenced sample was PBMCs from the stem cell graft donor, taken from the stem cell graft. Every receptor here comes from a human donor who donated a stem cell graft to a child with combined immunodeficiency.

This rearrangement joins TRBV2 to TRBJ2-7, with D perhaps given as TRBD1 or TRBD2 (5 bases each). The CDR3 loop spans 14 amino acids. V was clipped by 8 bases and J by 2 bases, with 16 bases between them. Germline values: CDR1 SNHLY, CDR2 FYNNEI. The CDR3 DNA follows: TGTGCCAGCGATGGGGGTCCTATCCCCTACGAGCAGTACTTC. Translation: CASDGGPIPYEQYF.

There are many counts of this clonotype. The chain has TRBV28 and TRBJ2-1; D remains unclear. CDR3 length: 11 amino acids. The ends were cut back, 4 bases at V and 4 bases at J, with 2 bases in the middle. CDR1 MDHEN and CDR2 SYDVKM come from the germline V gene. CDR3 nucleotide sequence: TGTGCCAGCAGTTGGTACAATGAGCAGTTCTTC. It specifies CASSWYNEQFF. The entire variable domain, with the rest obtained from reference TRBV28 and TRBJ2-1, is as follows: DVKVTQSSRYLVKRTGEKVFLECVQDMDHENMFWYRQDPGLGLRLIYFSYDVKMKEKGDIPEGYSVSREKKERFSLILESASTNQTSMYLCASSWYNEQFFGPGTRLTVL.

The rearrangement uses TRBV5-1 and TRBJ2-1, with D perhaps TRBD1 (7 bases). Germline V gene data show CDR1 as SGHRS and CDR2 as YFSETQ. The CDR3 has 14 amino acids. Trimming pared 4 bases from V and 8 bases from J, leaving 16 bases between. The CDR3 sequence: CASSLRQGGHEQFF. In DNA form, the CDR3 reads TGCGCCAGCAGCCTTAGACAGGGAGGTCATGAGCAGTTCTTC.

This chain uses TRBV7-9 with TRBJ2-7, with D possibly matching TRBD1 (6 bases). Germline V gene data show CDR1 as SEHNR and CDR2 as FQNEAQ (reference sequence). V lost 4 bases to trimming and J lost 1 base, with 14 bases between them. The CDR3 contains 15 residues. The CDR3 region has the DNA TGTGCCAGCAGCTCCCCCCGCAGGGGTTCCTACGAGCAGTACTTC. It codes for CASSSPRRGSYEQYF.

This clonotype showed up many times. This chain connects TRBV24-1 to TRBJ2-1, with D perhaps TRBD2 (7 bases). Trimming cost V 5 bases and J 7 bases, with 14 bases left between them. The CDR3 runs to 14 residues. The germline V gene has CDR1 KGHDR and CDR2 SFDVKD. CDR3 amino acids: CATSAFEGGNEQFF. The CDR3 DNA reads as TGTGCCACCAGTGCCTTTGAGGGGGGGAATGAGCAGTTCTTC.

The CDR3 nucleotides are TGTGCCAGTAGTATATTTTCCGGAGTTGGCACTGAAGCTTTCTTT. Protein sequence: CASSIFSGVGTEAFF. This chain joins TRBV19 and TRBJ1-1; the D is unclear. The CDR3 has 15 amino acids. Per germline, CDR1 LNHDA and CDR2 SQIVND (reference sequence). The V end lost 2 bases, the J end lost 4 bases, and 14 bases lay between the germline ends. The full variable domain, with the rest looked up from reference TRBV19 and TRBJ1-1, is DGGITQSPKYLFRKEGQNVTLSCEQNLNHDAMYWYRQDPGQGLRLIYYSQIVNDFQKGDIAEGYSVSREKKESFPLTVTSAQKNPTAFYLCASSIFSGVGTEAFFGQGTRLTVV.

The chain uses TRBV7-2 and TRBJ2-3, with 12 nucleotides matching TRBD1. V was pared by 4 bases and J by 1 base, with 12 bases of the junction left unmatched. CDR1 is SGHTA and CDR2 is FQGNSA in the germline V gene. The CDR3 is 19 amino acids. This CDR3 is CASSWTGTGGEARTDTQYF. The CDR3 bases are TGTGCCAGCAGCTGGACCGGGACAGGGGGCGAGGCTCGCACAGATACGCAGTATTTT.

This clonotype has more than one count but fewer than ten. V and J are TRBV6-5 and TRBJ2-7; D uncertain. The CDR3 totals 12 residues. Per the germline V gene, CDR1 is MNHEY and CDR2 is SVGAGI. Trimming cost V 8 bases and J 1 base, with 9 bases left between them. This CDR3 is CASWRSSYEQYF. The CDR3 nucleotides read TGTGCCAGCTGGAGAAGTTCCTACGAGCAGTACTTC.

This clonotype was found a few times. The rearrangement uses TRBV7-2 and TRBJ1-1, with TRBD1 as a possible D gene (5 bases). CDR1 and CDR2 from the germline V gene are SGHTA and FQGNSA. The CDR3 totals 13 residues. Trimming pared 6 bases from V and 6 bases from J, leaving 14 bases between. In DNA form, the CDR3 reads TGTGCCAGCAGGCGGGACGAAAAAGCTGAAGCTTTCTTT. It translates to CASRRDEKAEAFF.

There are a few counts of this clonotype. As DNA, the CDR3 is TGCAGTGCAGAACCCGGGACTAGCGGGATCCACCACTCCTACGAGCAGTACTTC. It yields the protein CSAEPGTSGIHHSYEQYF. The V call is TRBV20-1, the J call TRBJ2-7; 13 bases align to TRBD2. V gave up 6 bases and J gave up 0 bases; unmatched junction bases: 14. The germline V gene encodes CDR1 DFQATT and CDR2 SNEGSKA (reference sequence). The CDR3 sequence is 18 residues long.

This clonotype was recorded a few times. CDR3 amino acids: CASSQTGPEEETQYF. CDR3 DNA sequence: TGCGCCAGCAGCCAGACAGGGCCGGAGGAAGAGACCCAGTACTTC. This chain joins TRBV4-3 and TRBJ2-5; 7 nucleotides align to TRBD1. The CDR3 contains 15 residues. The junction had 7 bases not matched to a gene; V was cut back by 3 bases and J by 3 bases. From germline, CDR1 is LGHNA and CDR2 YSLEER.

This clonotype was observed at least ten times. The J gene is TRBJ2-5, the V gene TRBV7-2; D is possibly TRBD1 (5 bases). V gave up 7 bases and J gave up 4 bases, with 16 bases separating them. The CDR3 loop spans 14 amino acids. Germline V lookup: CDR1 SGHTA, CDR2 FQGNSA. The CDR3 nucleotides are TGTGCCAGCACCCCTTCAGGGAATCGAGAGACCCAGTACTTC. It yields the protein CASTPSGNRETQYF.

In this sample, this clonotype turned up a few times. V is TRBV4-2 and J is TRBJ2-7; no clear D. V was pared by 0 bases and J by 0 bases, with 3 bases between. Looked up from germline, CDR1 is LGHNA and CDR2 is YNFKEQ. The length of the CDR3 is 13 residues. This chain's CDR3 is CASSQEVSYEQYF. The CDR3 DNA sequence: TGTGCCAGCAGCCAAGAAGTCTCCTACGAGCAGTACTTC.

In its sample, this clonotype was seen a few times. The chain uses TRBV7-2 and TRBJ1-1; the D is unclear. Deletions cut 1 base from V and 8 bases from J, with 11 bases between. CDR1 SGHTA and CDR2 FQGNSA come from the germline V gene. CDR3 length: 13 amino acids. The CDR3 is CASSLGNTVEAFF. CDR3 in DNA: TGTGCCAGCAGCTTAGGGAACACTGTGGAAGCTTTCTTT.

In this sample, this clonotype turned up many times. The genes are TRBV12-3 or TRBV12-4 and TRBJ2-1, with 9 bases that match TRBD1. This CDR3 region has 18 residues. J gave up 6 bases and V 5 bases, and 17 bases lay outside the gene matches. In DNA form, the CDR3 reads TGTGCCAGCAGTGCCTGGGGGGCTGCGACAGGGGGACGCAATGAGCAGTTCTTC. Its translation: CASSAWGAATGGRNEQFF.

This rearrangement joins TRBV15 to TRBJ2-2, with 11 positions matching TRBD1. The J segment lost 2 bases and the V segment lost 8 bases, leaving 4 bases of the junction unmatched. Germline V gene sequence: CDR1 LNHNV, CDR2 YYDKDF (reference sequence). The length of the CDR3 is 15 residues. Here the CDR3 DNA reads TGTGCCACCGAGGGACAGGGGGGTAACACCGGGGAGCTGTTTTTT. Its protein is CATEGQGGNTGELFF.

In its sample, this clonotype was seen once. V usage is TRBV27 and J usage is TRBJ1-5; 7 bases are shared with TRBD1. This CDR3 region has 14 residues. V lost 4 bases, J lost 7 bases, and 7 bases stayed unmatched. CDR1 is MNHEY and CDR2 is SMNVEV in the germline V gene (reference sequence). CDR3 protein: CASSSTGVRQPQHF. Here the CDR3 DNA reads TGTGCCAGCAGTTCAACAGGGGTAAGGCAGCCCCAGCATTTT.

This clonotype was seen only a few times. The CDR3 DNA is TGTGCCAGCAGCTTACACGGAACAGCCACAGATACGCAGTATTTT. Its translation is CASSLHGTATDTQYF. This chain links TRBV11-2 with TRBJ2-3; D unresolved. The CDR3 spans 15 residues. Trimming cost V 2 bases and J 2 bases, with 11 bases left between them. CDR1 and CDR2 (germline): SGHAT, FQNNGV.

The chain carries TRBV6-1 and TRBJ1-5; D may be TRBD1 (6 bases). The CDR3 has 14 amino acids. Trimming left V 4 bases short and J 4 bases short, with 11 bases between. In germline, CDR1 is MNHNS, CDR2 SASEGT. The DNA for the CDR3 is TGTGCCAGCAGTGCTACAGGGTTTAATCAGCCCCAGCATTTT. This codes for CASSATGFNQPQHF.

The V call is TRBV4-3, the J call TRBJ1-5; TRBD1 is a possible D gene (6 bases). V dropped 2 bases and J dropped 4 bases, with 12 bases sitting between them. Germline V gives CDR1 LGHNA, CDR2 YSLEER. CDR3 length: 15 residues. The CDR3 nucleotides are TGCGCCAGCAGCCAAAGGCACAGGGAAAATCAGCCCCAGCATTTT. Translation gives CASSQRHRENQPQHF.

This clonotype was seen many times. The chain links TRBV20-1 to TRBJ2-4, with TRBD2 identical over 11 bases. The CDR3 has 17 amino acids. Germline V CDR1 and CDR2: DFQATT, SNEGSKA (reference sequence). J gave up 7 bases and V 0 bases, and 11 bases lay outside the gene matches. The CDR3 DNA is TGCAGTGCTAGAGAGGTAGCGGGAGGGCCTTCATGGAACATTCAGTACTTC. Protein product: CSAREVAGGPSWNIQYF.